This TCR beta chain is from a study of blood T cell repertoires in COVID-19. Germline V lookup: CDR1 SGHRS, CDR2 YFSETQ. V was trimmed by 1 base and J by 3 bases, leaving 11 bases between them. The CDR3 length is 14 residues. Per the original data handling: Estimated nucleated cell counts came from reference gene primer amplification. Sequenced by immunoSEQ multiplex PCR; TCRdb stores in-frame clones only, minus some. That table furnishes V, J and clone size, whereas the DNA furnished D and trimming. Among fewer than 500,000 clones listed, around 90% were seen once. Assignment of participants to cohorts was predicated upon participant-reported clinical history. Two negative PCRs, clearance, or symptom resolution were required of recovered Cohort 3 donors.

The chain joins TRBV5-1 to TRBJ2-7, with D perhaps TRBD2 (5 bases). The source is a woman aged 18-29 years who had recovered from COVID-19. Sequencing was done on a sample of PBMCs or T cells enriched from blood (not recorded which). CDR3 DNA: TGCGCCAGCAGCTTGTGGGTCGGGGACTACGAGCAGTACTTC. Translation gives CASSLWVGDYEQYF.